The next 5 T cell receptor beta chains were all read from a single sample in a study of T cells after posttransplantation cyclophosphamide. Measured with immunoSEQ multiplex PCR; TCRdb has only the in-frame clones, and not every one. The data show thousands of clones, none appearing only once, with 45% to 65% held by the ten largest. Busulfan-fludarabine conditioning, marrow transplant, and cyclophosphamide on days +3 and +4 were administered. The material sequenced was PBMCs, taken after allogeneic stem cell transplant with posttransplant cyclophosphamide. The receptors originated from a male patient in his fifties who received an allogeneic stem cell transplant from an unrelated donor, was CMV-positive, and had acute GVHD only. Part of the T cells may come from the graft donor.

Many counts were recorded for this clone. The V gene is TRBV10-3, the J gene TRBJ1-2; 9 bases map to TRBD1. V lost 8 bases, J lost 10 bases, and 5 bases stayed unmatched. Germline V gene sequence: CDR1 ENHRY, CDR2 SYGVKD. The CDR3 is 11 residues long. The CDR3 loop is CAIRDRVDYTF. CDR3 coding DNA: TGTGCCATCCGGGACAGGGTAGACTACACCTTC.

At least ten counts were recorded for this clone. V usage is TRBV19 and J usage is TRBJ1-1; possible D gene TRBD1, 6 bases. Trimming took 5 bases from V and 0 from J, leaving 10 bases between them. This CDR3 spans 14 amino acids. Germline lookup yields CDR1 LNHDA and CDR2 SQIVND (reference sequence). The CDR3 loop reads CASSPGQLNTEAFF. The DNA for the CDR3 is TGTGCCAGTAGTCCGGGACAACTGAACACTGAAGCTTTCTTT.

V is TRBV5-5 and J is TRBJ2-7; D call uncertain. V lost 1 base, J lost 0 bases, and 8 bases lay in between. The germline CDR1 and CDR2 sequences are SGHKS and YYEKEE (reference sequence). The CDR3 runs to 14 residues. CDR3 loop: CASSLRSDSYEQYF. DNA for the CDR3: TGTGCCAGCAGCTTGAGGAGTGACTCCTACGAGCAGTACTTC. The whole variable domain, filled in from reference TRBV5-5 and TRBJ2-7, reads DAGVTQSPTHLIKTRGQQVTLRCSPISGHKSVSWYQQVLGQGPQFIFQYYEKEERGRGNFPDRFSARQFPNYSSELNVNALLLGDSALYLCASSLRSDSYEQYFGPGTRLTVT.

This clone was seen a few times. This chain joins TRBV6-4 and TRBJ1-2, with TRBD1 identical over 7 bases. Germline V CDR1 and CDR2: MRHNA, SNTAGT. The CDR3 sequence is 15 residues long. The J segment lost 4 bases and the V segment lost 2 bases, leaving 7 bases of the junction unmatched. Here the CDR3 reads CASSDTATGSYGYTF. The CDR3 DNA is TGTGCCAGCAGTGACACCGCGACAGGGAGCTATGGCTACACCTTC.

This sequence joins TRBV5-1 and TRBJ2-3; the match to TRBD2 covers 11 bases. Germline CDR1 is SGHRS and CDR2 is YFSETQ. V gave up 8 bases and J gave up 5 bases; unmatched junction bases: 7. The CDR3 is 14 amino acids. The CDR3 nucleotides read TGCGCCAGTAGAGGGCTAGCGGGAGGAGATACGCAGTATTTT. It translates to CASRGLAGGDTQYF. The full variable domain, in which reference TRBV5-1 and TRBJ2-3 provide the parts outside the CDR3, is KAGVTQTPRYLIKTRGQQVTLSCSPISGHRSVSWYQQTPGQGLQFLFEYFSETQRNKGNFPGRFSGRQFSNSRSEMNVSTLELGDSALYLCASRGLAGGDTQYFGPGTRLTVL.